This T cell receptor (beta chain) was found in a study of T cell repertoires in cytomegalovirus infection. For the study at large: Newly reported HLA-C-restricted and thoroughly characterized HLA-B-restricted CMV epitopes were employed. Public signatures in TCR beta pointed to CMV infection and matching HLA type.

Broader study findings: Using cumulative public TCR beta family frequency, the authors identified those who carried CMV together with the relevant HLA. Ex vivo responses were dominated by HLA-C-restricted CMV-specific TCR beta clonotypes.

Germline lookup yields CDR1 SGHTA and CDR2 FQGNSA. This CDR3 contains 16 residues. Between the trimmed V and J ends, which lost 4 bases and 0 bases, there was a span of 10 bases. For this clonotype: Its antigen is currently unknown.

MiXCR was run by TCRdb on the reads, yielding one entry per CDR3 protein. The sample consists of a few hundred thousand distinct CDR3 sequences, 42% of them appearing once. J is TRBJ1-6 and V is TRBV7-2, with D possibly being TRBD1 (5 bases). The source is a human donor in good health (CMV status not recorded). Some clones in this sample may be carry-over from other donors' samples. Sequencing used cultured PBMCs, obtained from culture after CMV antigen stimulation. CDR3 sequence reads: CASSWQGSSYNSPLHF. CDR3 nucleotide sequence: TGTGCCAGCAGCTGGCAGGGAAGCTCCTATAATTCACCCCTCCACTTT.